Listed here are 23 T cell receptor beta chains from one sample, sequenced in a study of blood T cell repertoires in COVID-19. Repertoires were generated with immunoSEQ multiplex PCR, while TCRdb's copy carries only in-frame clones and drops some. This table holds about 110,000 clones, about 75% found once. Sequencing was done on a sample of peripheral blood. All receptors derive from a woman aged 80 or over with active or convalescent COVID-19.

This clone was recorded once. The gene calls are TRBV6-5 and TRBJ2-7, with 10 bases that match TRBD1. From germline, CDR1 is MNHEY and CDR2 SVGAGI. The CDR3 has 15 amino acids. The V gene end was trimmed by 11 bases and the J gene end by 2 bases; junction bases not matched to a gene: 12. The CDR3 region has the DNA TGTGCCGCCTTCGCACCGGGACAGGGGCCCTACGAGCAGTACTTC. It translates to CAAFAPGQGPYEQYF.

This sequence joins TRBV14 and TRBJ2-2; TRBD1 aligns across 7 bases. The CDR3 is 14 residues long. Looked up from germline, CDR1 is SGHDN and CDR2 is FVKESK. The V and J ends lost 0 bases and 6 bases, in that order; junction bases with no gene match: 1. This CDR3 is CASSQEQGSGELFF. CDR3 coding DNA: TGTGCCAGCAGCCAAGAACAGGGGTCCGGGGAGCTGTTTTTT.

The chain carries TRBV30 and TRBJ1-2; D is unresolved. CDR1 and CDR2 (germline): GTSNPN, SVGIG (reference sequence). The V and J ends lost 3 bases and 0 bases respectively, with 11 bases between them. The CDR3 covers 14 residues. This CDR3 is CAWSRNQANYGYTF. The CDR3 region has the DNA TGTGCCTGGAGCCGAAACCAGGCTAACTATGGCTACACCTTC.

The chain uses TRBV14 and TRBJ1-1; 9 nucleotides line up with TRBD1. Germline assignment: CDR1 SGHDN and CDR2 FVKESK. The CDR3 runs 14 residues. Trimming removed 6 bases from V and 3 bases from J; junction bases left unmatched: 5. Here the CDR3 DNA reads TGTGCCAGCAGTCCCAACAGGGGGCACACTGAAGCTTTCTTT. Its translation: CASSPNRGHTEAFF.

This clone was counted a few times. This sequence joins TRBV6-5 and TRBJ2-7; D is possibly TRBD1 (5 bases). Germline CDR1 is MNHEY and CDR2 is SVGAGI. This CDR3 comprises 14 residues. Trimming stripped 0 bases from V and 1 base from J, with 7 bases between. The CDR3 sequence is CASSYSRQSYEQYF. DNA of the CDR3: TGTGCCAGCAGTTACTCGAGACAGTCCTACGAGCAGTACTTC.

V gene TRBV9 combines with J gene TRBJ2-3, with D possibly matching TRBD2 (6 bases). Per the germline V gene, CDR1 is SGDLS and CDR2 is YYNGEE. The CDR3 is 12 amino acids. Trimming cost V 0 bases and J 10 bases, with 9 bases left between them. CDR3 sequence reads: CASSVVEGAQYF. The CDR3 nucleotides read TGTGCCAGCAGCGTAGTGGAGGGAGCGCAGTATTTT.

The chain links TRBV6-6 to TRBJ2-1; 12 bases align to TRBD2. Germline-derived CDR1 and CDR2 are MNHNY and SVGAGI (reference sequence). This CDR3 is built from 15 residues. The V segment lost 2 bases and the J segment 10 bases; nucleotides outside the gene matches: 6. The CDR3 DNA sequence: TGTGCCAGCAGTTACACTGGACTAGCGGGAAGCGAGCAGTTCTTC. It translates to CASSYTGLAGSEQFF.

The chain joins TRBV5-1 to TRBJ2-5; no clear D gene. The CDR3 consists of 13 residues. Germline CDR1 and CDR2: SGHRS and YFSETQ. The V end was cut by 4 bases, the J end by 2 bases, with 9 bases between. For the CDR3, the DNA is TGCGCCAGCAGCCAGACTTATCAAGAGACCCAGTACTTC. It specifies CASSQTYQETQYF. Full variable domain (rest looked up from reference TRBV5-1 and TRBJ2-5): KAGVTQTPRYLIKTRGQQVTLSCSPISGHRSVSWYQQTPGQGLQFLFEYFSETQRNKGNFPGRFSGRQFSNSRSEMNVSTLELGDSALYLCASSQTYQETQYFGPGTRLLVL.

V usage is TRBV7-6 and J usage is TRBJ2-7; D perhaps matches TRBD1 (6 bases). V lost 5 bases and J 0 bases, leaving 14 bases between the germline ends. This CDR3 has 15 amino acids. Germline lookup yields CDR1 SGHVS and CDR2 FNYEAQ. The CDR3 nucleotides read TGTGCCAGCAGCCAGGGGCCCCCGAGCTCCTACGAGCAGTACTTC. This gives the protein CASSQGPPSSYEQYF.

This chain links TRBV6-1 with TRBJ1-2; D unclear. The germline V and J ends were trimmed by 1 base and 11 bases, with 14 bases remaining between them. The CDR3 totals 13 residues. The germline V gene has CDR1 MNHNS and CDR2 SASEGT. Here the CDR3 DNA reads TGTGCCAGCAGTGAAGTTCTGCAATCGGGGTACACCTTC. Translating gives CASSEVLQSGYTF.

This clone was counted many times. The V gene is TRBV2, the J gene TRBJ1-5; no firm D call. Trimming took off 3 bases at V and 4 bases at J, with 4 bases between the two ends. The CDR3 has 12 amino acids. Germline lookup yields CDR1 SNHLY and CDR2 FYNNEI. In DNA form, the CDR3 reads TGTGCCAGCAGTGAGAGTAATCAGCCCCAGCATTTT. This encodes CASSESNQPQHF.

The chain links TRBV12-5 to TRBJ2-5; TRBD1 matches at 12 bases. There are 19 residues in the CDR3. The V segment lost 4 bases and the J segment 5 bases; nucleotides outside the gene matches: 17. Germline CDR1 LGHNT, CDR2 FRNRAP. In nucleotides, the CDR3 is TGTGCTAGTGGTTCCGATTCCGGGACAGGGGGCACCGGTGGGGAGACCCAGTACTTC. Encoded protein: CASGSDSGTGGTGGETQYF.

The J gene is TRBJ1-2, the V gene TRBV4-3; 8 bases map to TRBD1. After removal of 4 bases from V and 6 bases from J, the junction contained 4 bases not matched to a gene. Germline lookup yields CDR1 LGHNA and CDR2 YSLEER. The CDR3 has 13 amino acids. This CDR3 reads CASSPQTGDGYTF. CDR3 nucleotide sequence: TGCGCCAGCAGCCCCCAGACAGGGGATGGCTACACCTTC.

The rearrangement links TRBV11-3 to TRBJ2-2, with 8 positions matching TRBD1. Germline V gene sequence: CDR1 SGHNT, CDR2 YENEEA. Trimming at V came to 1 base and at J to 4 bases, leaving 8 bases not matched to a gene. This CDR3 is built from 17 residues. DNA of the CDR3: TGTGCCAGCAGCTTAGCCGGGACAGGAAGTAGCACCGGGGAGCTGTTTTTT. This sequence encodes CASSLAGTGSSTGELFF. The complete variable domain, with remaining parts taken from reference TRBV11-3 and TRBJ2-2, reads EAGVVQSPRYKIIEKKQPVAFWCNPISGHNTLYWYLQNLGQGPELLIRYENEEAVDDSQLPKDRFSAERLKGVDSTLKIQPAELGDSAVYLCASSLAGTGSSTGELFFGEGSRLTVL.

The chain recombines TRBV10-3 with TRBJ2-1; TRBD2 agrees at 7 bases. The CDR3 has 16 amino acids. Germline V gene data show CDR1 as ENHRY and CDR2 as SYGVKD. The V segment lost 5 bases and the J segment 9 bases; nucleotides outside the gene matches: 16. This CDR3 reads CAISLKNGGREGEQFF. For the CDR3, the DNA is TGTGCCATCAGTCTAAAGAATGGGGGGAGGGAGGGTGAGCAGTTCTTC.

This chain links TRBV25-1 with TRBJ2-1; 12 bases fit TRBD2. This CDR3 is 15 amino acids long. Germline V lookup: CDR1 MGHDK, CDR2 SYGVNS. With 6 bases clipped from V and 10 bases from J, the junction kept 10 bases outside the gene matches. The chain's CDR3 is CASSSRLAGDGEQFF. CDR3 DNA: TGTGCCAGCAGCTCAAGACTAGCGGGGGACGGCGAGCAGTTCTTC.

This chain uses TRBV4-3 with TRBJ1-1; D call uncertain. The CDR3 loop spans 13 amino acids. Trimming cost V 0 bases and J 4 bases, with 6 bases left between them. Looked up from germline, CDR1 is LGHNA and CDR2 is YSLEER. In nucleotides, the CDR3 is TGCGCCAGCAGCCAAGAGTGGGCCACTGAAGCTTTCTTT. Amino acid sequence: CASSQEWATEAFF.

The sample holds a few counts of this clone. This chain links TRBV24-1 with TRBJ2-3; D is uncertain. CDR1 is KGHDR and CDR2 is SFDVKD in the germline V gene. The CDR3 runs 13 residues. V was shortened by 9 bases and J by 1 base, with 10 bases between the two germline ends. CDR3 DNA sequence: TGTGCCACCCGAGGCCCTGGCACAGATACGCAGTATTTT. It yields the protein CATRGPGTDTQYF.

The chain links TRBV11-1 to TRBJ2-1, with 9 positions matching TRBD2. The CDR3 runs to 15 residues. Trimming took 4 bases from V and 5 from J; bases not matched to a gene: 6. The germline gives CDR1 SGHAT, CDR2 FQDESV (reference sequence). CDR3 loop: CASSSGLADNNEQFF. The CDR3 nucleotides are TGTGCCAGCAGCTCGGGACTAGCAGACAACAATGAGCAGTTCTTC.

The J gene is TRBJ2-5, the V gene TRBV5-4; 14 bases map to TRBD2. Germline loops: CDR1 SGHNT, CDR2 YYREEE (reference sequence). The V segment lost 4 bases and the J segment 3 bases; nucleotides outside the gene matches: 5. The CDR3 runs to 16 residues. In DNA form, the CDR3 reads TGTGCCAGCAGCCGACCGGGACTAGCGGGAGAAGAGACCCAGTACTTC. The encoded protein is CASSRPGLAGEETQYF. The full variable domain, its missing parts supplied by reference TRBV5-4 and TRBJ2-5, is ETGVTQSPTHLIKTRGQQVTLRCSSQSGHNTVSWYQQALGQGPQFIFQYYREEENGRGNFPPRFSGLQFPNYSSELNVNALELDDSALYLCASSRPGLAGEETQYFGPGTRLLVL.

This rearrangement joins TRBV30 to TRBJ2-3; no clear D. This CDR3 has 12 amino acids. Deletions cut 3 bases from V and 4 bases from J, with 8 bases between. The germline gives CDR1 GTSNPN, CDR2 SVGIG (reference sequence). CDR3 sequence (DNA): TGTGCCTGGAGGGAGTCGGCAGATACGCAGTATTTT. Translating gives CAWRESADTQYF.

The chain employs TRBV5-1 and TRBJ1-3; the D is unclear. Germline CDR1 and CDR2: SGHRS and YFSETQ. The CDR3 is 15 residues long. V was trimmed by 0 bases and J by 2 bases, leaving 9 bases between them. This CDR3 is CASSLAPGPGNTIYF. In DNA form, the CDR3 reads TGCGCCAGCAGCTTGGCCCCCGGTCCTGGAAACACCATATATTTT.

The chain recombines TRBV3-1 (or the pseudogene TRBV3-2) with TRBJ2-1; 8 bases map to TRBD1. The CDR3 consists of 14 residues. Germline CDR1 is LGHDT and CDR2 is YNNKEL (reference sequence). Losses at the gene ends were 7 bases for V and 2 bases for J; bases not matched to a gene: 4. The CDR3 loop reads CASTLTGAYNEQFF. In nucleotides, the CDR3 is TGTGCCAGCACTTTGACAGGGGCCTACAATGAGCAGTTCTTC.